The rows below give T cell receptor beta chains drawn from one sample of a study of blood T cells in healthy people across ages. TCRdb reprocessed the 5' RACE reads with MiXCR, giving one entry per CDR3 protein. The sample carries 1.5 million to 2 million distinct CDR3 sequences, roughly 28% recorded once. The sample comprised blood. These receptors all come from a woman between 25 and 40 years old in good health. CDR3s leave out the opening cysteine and the closing phenylalanine or tryptophan. Fields, in order: V gene, J gene, CDR3 protein.

TRBV20-1	TRBJ2-5	SAPFSGRVGEQY
TRBV2	TRBJ1-4	ASSDSTKEEKLF
TRBV4-3	TRBJ1-6	ASSQVNREDSPLH
TRBV5-1	TRBJ2-3	ASSFWEGGRGTQY
TRBV6-2/TRBV6-3	TRBJ2-1	ASSPGQASLNEQF
TRBV2	TRBJ2-1	ASHLGLGNNEQF
TRBV18	TRBJ2-3	ASSPTGGSADTQY
TRBV4-3	TRBJ2-1	ASSQEPGLRQF
TRBV11-2	TRBJ2-5	ASSRQISRGLGETQY
TRBV24-1	TRBJ2-1	ATSDIRGSYNEQF
TRBV29-1	TRBJ2-5	SVEPGDWETQY
TRBV28	TRBJ1-2	ASTARTELLNYGYT
TRBV7-2	TRBJ2-5	ASTHDLEETQY
TRBV12-3/TRBV12-4	TRBJ2-4	ASSPGLGQNIQY
TRBV14	TRBJ2-7	ASSRGDIPYEQY
TRBV7-9	TRBJ2-3	ASSQISVTDTQY
TRBV7-9	TRBJ2-1	AGSLIDEQF
TRBV11-1	TRBJ2-1	ASSLGTSKVGEQF
TRBV7-8	TRBJ1-2	ASSFRQGRSGYT
TRBV20-1	TRBJ2-5	SASPTGQETQY
TRBV11-2	TRBJ2-5	ASSPEGGGGETQY
TRBV7-2	TRBJ1-6	ASSQDDRVSPPH
TRBV12-3/TRBV12-4	TRBJ2-7	ASSFGAGDLNEQY
TRBV25-1	TRBJ2-7	ASSYSGTLGQY
TRBV10-3	TRBJ1-6	AIRGLDNSPLH
TRBV6-5	TRBJ2-7	ATALHRGHSYEQY
TRBV7-3	TRBJ2-2	ARSWTNTGELF
TRBV28	TRBJ1-2	ASGVLYGYT
TRBV11-2	TRBJ2-3	ASNLGGSTDTQY
TRBV20-1	TRBJ2-3	SASTGAVIDTQY
TRBV10-3	TRBJ1-2	AIRMTTGGRGYT
TRBV4-1	TRBJ1-3	ASSEGQTFSGNTIY
TRBV12-3/TRBV12-4	TRBJ1-6	ASSLYEQGVSPLH
TRBV20-1	TRBJ1-2	SAAQGGGNYGYT
TRBV3-1	TRBJ1-2	ASSPPRGAGASNYGYT
TRBV20-1	TRBJ2-5	SAIGSQETQY
TRBV7-7	TRBJ2-5	ASSLMPEETQY
TRBV29-1	TRBJ1-2	SDGGQGYGYT
TRBV3-1	TRBJ1-5	ASSQGTGTGNQPQH
TRBV6-2/TRBV6-3	TRBJ2-1	ASSYPRLAGGSSYNKQF
TRBV6-4	TRBJ1-2	ASSDSLRGTGYT
TRBV7-6	TRBJ2-5	ATGAETQY
TRBV18	TRBJ2-4	ASSRTSTREYGEQY
TRBV20-1	TRBJ1-4	SARDELGGQAGEKLF
TRBV5-1	TRBJ2-1	ASSGETGMETQF
TRBV10-3	TRBJ2-3	AISSGLAGGTDTQY
TRBV9	TRBJ2-7	ASSGDSPSSYEQY
TRBV12-3/TRBV12-4	TRBJ2-7	ASSLRDPRDEQY
TRBV11-3	TRBJ1-2	ASSDGGHGYT
TRBV30	TRBJ1-2	AWSVGTGVKGYT
TRBV5-1	TRBJ2-5	ASSLVSGLRETQY
TRBV30	NA	AWGLAAGEQY
TRBV6-5	TRBJ2-3	ASSYSKDPGLAGGADTQY
TRBV9	TRBJ2-1	ASSVGTSGADEQF
TRBV5-1	TRBJ2-5	ASSLLESKTRY
TRBV5-1	NA	ASKDRTASHEQY
TRBV12-3/TRBV12-4	TRBJ2-3	ASSFDPYDRLTDTQY
TRBV29-1	TRBJ2-6	SASGGESNSGANVLT
TRBV7-9	TRBJ2-2	APAGGMAGELF
TRBV2	TRBJ2-7	ASRTSGVSSYEQY